Given below is one TCR beta chain in context. Its antigen is as yet unknown. This entry comes from a study of shared clonotypes between healthy human individuals. Whole-study results and caveats: The study's rarefaction showed incomplete sorted-subset sequencing despite large depth. The generation probabilities recorded for non-shared clonotypes fell below those of clonotypes shared by all four donors. Sampling covered blood only; tissue repertoires likely differ.

Evenly divided among several immunoSEQ plates was the genomic DNA of each subset. The assay was immunoSEQ multiplex PCR, and TCRdb's table has in-frame clones only and misses some. Of around 1.5 million clones in the sample, 98% were seen once. Looked up from germline, CDR1 is SGHKS and CDR2 is YYEKEE (reference sequence). CDR3 length equals 14 residues. Trimming left V 4 bases short and J 3 bases short, with 13 bases between. The chain uses TRBV5-5 and TRBJ2-5; D is perhaps TRBD1 (6 bases). Specimen: naive CD4+ T cells sorted from blood. Subset specified: CD45RA+ positively selected. The origin of this receptor is a man younger than 45 in good health. The CDR3 sequence: CASSRWAGEETQYF. CDR3 DNA: TGTGCCAGCAGCCGGTGGGCAGGGGAAGAGACCCAGTACTTC. The whole variable domain, remainder taken from reference TRBV5-5 and TRBJ2-5, is DAGVTQSPTHLIKTRGQQVTLRCSPISGHKSVSWYQQVLGQGPQFIFQYYEKEERGRGNFPDRFSARQFPNYSSELNVNALLLGDSALYLCASSRWAGEETQYFGPGTRLLVL.